The present T cell receptor (beta chain) was sequenced within a study of beta chain features in type 1 diabetes. Study background: Age and gender were similar between patients and healthy donors, as were cell yields. Study findings and constraints: Equally in patients and controls, shorter templates might have been favored by PCR.

With respect to this clone: Its antigen is undetermined.

The CDR3 consists of 17 residues. CDR1 is MDHEN, CDR2 SYDVKM, per germline. Trimming cost V 2 bases and J 4 bases; bases outside gene matches: 11. cDNA synthesis used the whole RNA isolate, giving expressed TCRB sequences. The study sequenced naive, central memory and regulatory T cell samples to an average of around 3.4 million reads. Sequencing used immunoSEQ multiplex PCR; TCRdb keeps in-frame clones, though not all of them. The top ten clones hold just over 0.015% of a sample with a few hundred thousand clones, approximately 11% of them seen once. The sequence was collected from a woman aged 25-40 years in good health. This chain uses TRBV28 with TRBJ2-5; 9 nucleotides agree with TRBD2. The sequenced sample was naive CD4+ T cells from blood. The CDR3: CASSLVSAGGLGETQYF. The CDR3 region has the DNA TGTGCCAGCAGTTTAGTTTCGGCGGGAGGGCTAGGAGAGACCCAGTACTTC.